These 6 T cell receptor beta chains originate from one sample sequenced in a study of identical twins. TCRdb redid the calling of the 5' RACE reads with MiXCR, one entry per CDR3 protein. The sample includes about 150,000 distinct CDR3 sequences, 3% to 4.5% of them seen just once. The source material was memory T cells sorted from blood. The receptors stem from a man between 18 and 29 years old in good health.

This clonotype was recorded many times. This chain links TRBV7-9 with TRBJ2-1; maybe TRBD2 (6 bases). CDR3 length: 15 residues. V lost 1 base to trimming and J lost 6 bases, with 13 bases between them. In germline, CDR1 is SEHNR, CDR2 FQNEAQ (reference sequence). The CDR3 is CASSLDREKRNEQFF. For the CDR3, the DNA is TGTGCCAGCAGCTTAGATCGGGAGAAACGCAATGAGCAGTTCTTC.

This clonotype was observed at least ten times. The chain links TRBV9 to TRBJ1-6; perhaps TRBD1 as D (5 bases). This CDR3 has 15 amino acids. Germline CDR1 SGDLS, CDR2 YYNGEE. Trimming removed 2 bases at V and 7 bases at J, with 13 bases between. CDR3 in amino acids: CASSVWGRENSPLHF. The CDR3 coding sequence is TGTGCCAGCAGCGTTTGGGGACGGGAAAATTCACCCCTCCACTTT.

DNA for the CDR3: TGCAGCGTTGATGCTAGCGTGTCTAGCACAGATACGCAGTATTTT. Its translation is CSVDASVSSTDTQYF. The J gene is TRBJ2-3, the V gene TRBV29-1; D might be TRBD2 (6 bases). Germline V gene data show CDR1 as SQVTM and CDR2 as ANQGSEA. Trimming pared 3 bases from V and 0 bases from J, leaving 13 bases between. The CDR3 has 15 residues.

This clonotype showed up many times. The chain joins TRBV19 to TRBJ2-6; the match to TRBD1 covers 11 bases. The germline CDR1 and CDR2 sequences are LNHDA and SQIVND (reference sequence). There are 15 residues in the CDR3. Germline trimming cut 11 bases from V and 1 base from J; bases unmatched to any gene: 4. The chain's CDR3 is CAGGQGASGANVLTF. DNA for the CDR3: TGTGCCGGCGGACAGGGGGCATCTGGGGCCAACGTCCTGACTTTC.

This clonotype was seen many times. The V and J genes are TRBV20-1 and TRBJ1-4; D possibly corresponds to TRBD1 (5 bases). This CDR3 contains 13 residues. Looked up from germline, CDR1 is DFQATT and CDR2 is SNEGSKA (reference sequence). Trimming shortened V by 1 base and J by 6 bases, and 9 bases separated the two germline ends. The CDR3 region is CSARATGHEKLFF. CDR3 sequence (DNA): TGCAGTGCTAGAGCCACGGGACATGAAAAACTGTTTTTT.

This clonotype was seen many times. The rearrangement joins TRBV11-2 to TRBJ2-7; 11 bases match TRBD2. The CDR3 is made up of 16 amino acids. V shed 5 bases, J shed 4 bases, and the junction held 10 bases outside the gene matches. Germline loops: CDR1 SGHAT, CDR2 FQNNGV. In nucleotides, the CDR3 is TGTGCCAGCAGCCCGGAGGGTAGCGGGAGGGCTTACGAGCAGTACTTC. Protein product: CASSPEGSGRAYEQYF.